This TCR beta chain was sequenced during a study of OX40 agonist ivuxolimab in advanced cancers. The V end was cut by 6 bases, the J end by 10 bases, with 15 bases between. Per germline, CDR1 MNHEY and CDR2 SMNVEV (reference sequence). The CDR3 consists of 12 residues. Produced via immunoSEQ multiplex PCR; TCRdb's table is partial and in-frame only. The sample shows approximately 74,000 clones, roughly 87% of them seen only once. The receptor was isolated from an adult with an advanced solid tumor such as melanoma, head and neck, liver or kidney cancer. The rearrangement uses TRBV27 and TRBJ1-2; D not resolved. Material: CD4+ or CD8+ T cells sorted from blood, obtained in a trial of the OX40 agonist ivuxolimab. The CDR3 loop reads CASRSWPAPYTF. The CDR3 DNA reads TGTGCCAGCAGGTCATGGCCAGCTCCCTACACCTTC.